The text below deals with one T cell receptor (beta chain). Its antigen target is currently unknown. Per-base qualities were not stored, and no clone one base away is much larger. Libraries were made using the immunoSEQ multiplex PCR assay. The original pipeline was this. A statistical classification framework was developed to diagnose cytomegalovirus status using the catalog of TCR beta chain sequences. TCRdb holds this immuneACCESS table with in-frame rearrangements only. Some clones are missing; in checked studies, unresolved V genes explain under half, and the rest has no known cause. The V and J calls and clone size come from that table; D and trimming were worked out from the DNA. Within this sample are 300,000 or so clones, with 88% of them counted one time only. The ten top clones hold more than 0.95% of the sample. These data belong to a study of cytomegalovirus exposure and HLA in healthy donors (dated by TCRdb to about 2017). Turning to the overall study: According to a later analysis, the 120 or so validation repertoires were produced on the same platform as the 666 repertoires of the first cohort. In addition to the first cohort of roughly 700 subjects, a separate validation cohort of approximately 110 different subjects was used. The aim of the study was to test whether cataloging public T cell receptors could identify signatures of past pathogen exposure. High-throughput TCR immunosequencing, statistical association of individual TCRs with disease status, and machine learning were combined to predict cytomegalovirus infection status.

Here is what the overall study found, with its caveats: In the study, some 160 TCR beta chains were listed as associated with cytomegalovirus. Three of the identified cytomegalovirus-associated TCR beta chains were confirmed in vitro to be specific for cytomegalovirus antigens. Across donors, most TCR sequences were observed very rarely, whereas some public TCRs were present in many individuals. All 120 repertoires were used to score co-occurrence in the validation cohort in a later analysis, because that analysis had no HLA typing for the cohort. According to the authors, the approach could potentially be generalized to other disease states and immunological phenotypes. Subsequent analysis determined that TCRs grouped into clusters in the first cohort also showed a tendency toward co-occurrence across the 90 to 150 validation repertoires, and approximately 94% of cluster scores exceeded 0. Cytomegalovirus status was reported to be diagnosed by the classifier with high specificity and sensitivity in both the original and validation cohorts.

The donors belonged to the validation cohort of around 130 subjects, which was separate from the roughly 670-subject first cohort. Here V drops 5 bases and J drops 7 bases, and the junction holds 15 bases not matched to any gene. The CDR3, cysteine through phenylalanine, is 17 amino acids long. Only the CDR3 portion is preserved as DNA: 51 bases, with reading frame beginning at the first base. As encoded in the germline V gene (reference sequence), CDR1 is SEHNR while CDR2 is FQNEAQ. Sequenced: PBMCs. The TCR sequence derives from a man aged 25 to 45 in good health and CMV-seronegative. The receptor chain draws on TRBV7-9 and TRBJ2-1, and 9 junction bases match TRBD2. The DNA sequence is TGTGCCAGCAGCCCAATCGGGGTAGCGGGGGCCCTAAATGAGCAGTTCTTC. Its translation reads: CASSPIGVAGALNEQFF.